This T cell receptor beta chain was sequenced in a study of T cells in localized non-small cell lung cancer. Regarding the study as a whole: Among the top 100 tumor clones, a median approximately 60 appeared in adjacent lung. Longer overall survival was seen with higher T cell density measured in blood. The greatest T cell clonality was found in uninvolved adjacent lung (higher than in tumor).

The CDR3 is 14 residues long. Trimming removed 0 bases from V and 6 bases from J, with 13 bases in between. Germline CDR1 reads SGHRS; CDR2 reads YFSETQ. Assay: immunoSEQ multiplex PCR; the TCRdb copy retains only in-frame clones and omits some. The data contain approximately 72,000 clones, approximately 85% of them seen just once; the ten biggest clones take up 13%. In regard to this clone: What it binds is unknown.

The source of this sequence is a female donor older than 55 with stage I lung adenocarcinoma. The sample was peripheral blood, taken before any cancer treatment. J is TRBJ2-7 and V is TRBV5-1; weak D call: TRBD1 (5 bases). The CDR3 sequence: CASSLEGSKGEQYF. In DNA, the CDR3 is TGCGCCAGCAGCTTGGAGGGGTCAAAGGGCGAGCAGTACTTC.